The rows below give T cell receptor beta chains drawn from one sample of a study of cytotoxic CD8 clonotypes in ibrutinib-treated CLL. Generated by immunoSEQ multiplex PCR, the TCRdb table keeps only in-frame clones and is missing some. The data contain approximately 48,000 clones, 53% of them singletons. The sample in question was PBMCs, obtained after 12 months of ibrutinib treatment. Source of these receptors: a human donor with chronic lymphocytic leukemia. Both conserved end residues are part of each CDR3.

v_call cdr3_aa
TRBV5-6 CASSLAGTGVGELFF
TRBV9 CANFRVATNEKLFF
TRBV7-8 CASSLASRGPYEQYF
TRBV19 CASSIPHHREQFF
TRBV28 CASSPPLAKNIQYF
TRBV15 CATSSREGGGEKLFF
TRBV5-1 CASSFPGQGKTSGRRPADEQFF
TRBV4-1 CASSQDPGLAGETQYF
TRBV7-9 CASSPGGATNEKLFF
TRBV5-1 CATAGQEHTGELFF
TRBV7-8 CASSLSGTPLSYEQYF
TRBV4-2 CASSQDGDTGELFF
TRBV28 CASGSGDTEAFF
TRBV4-2 CASSQDRASRNEQYF
TRBV5-1 CASSGAASAGATGELFF
TRBV2 CASVPGLAEETQYF
TRBV7-8 CASSPRSGGSETQYF
TRBV6-1 CASSDTSGADTQYF
TRBV6-1 CASSRDLSYEQYF
TRBV27 CASSPRGLSGNTIYF
TRBV30 CAYQVNSNQPQHF
TRBV27 CASSLSTGELFF
TRBV5-1 CASSLQGVRDEQYF
TRBV6-1 CASSEVWTGGYNEQFF
TRBV30 CAWMLTGGGYTF
TRBV11-2 CASSSKKTGGPHNEQFF
TRBV2 CARGDRGSEQFF
TRBV5-1 CASSLEGGGGYTF
TRBV29-1 CSVEEDGAGDEKLFF
TRBV28 CASSSRTEAFF
TRBV27 CASSPNDRDQPQHF
TRBV19 CASSIEQLSGNTIYF
TRBV5-1 CASSPTGTAGYTF
TRBV6-1 CASRKQGTNEKLFF
TRBV2 CASSELEGANEKLFF
TRBV4-1 CASSHGRTSYEQYF
TRBV7-2 CASNARVTGELFF
TRBV5-1 CASSLGGSLTNEQFF
TRBV28 CASSLIVNTEAFF
TRBV28 CASTPGGEKLFF
TRBV5-5 CASSFPGDYGYTF
TRBV7-9 CASSLTGDGRSKEQYF